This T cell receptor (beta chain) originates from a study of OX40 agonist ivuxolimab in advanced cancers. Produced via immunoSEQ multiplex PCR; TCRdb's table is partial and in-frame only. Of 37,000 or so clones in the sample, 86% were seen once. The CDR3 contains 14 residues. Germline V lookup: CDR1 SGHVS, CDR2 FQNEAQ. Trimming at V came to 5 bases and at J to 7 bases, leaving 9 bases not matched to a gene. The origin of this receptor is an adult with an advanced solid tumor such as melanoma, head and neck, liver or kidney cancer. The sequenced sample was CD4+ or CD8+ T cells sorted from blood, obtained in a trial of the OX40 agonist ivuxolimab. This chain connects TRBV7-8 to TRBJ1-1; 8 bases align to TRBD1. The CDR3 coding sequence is TGTGCCAGCAGCCCCGACAGGGGATTGGTTGAAGCTTTCTTT. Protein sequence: CASSPDRGLVEAFF.